This T cell receptor beta chain was observed in a study of blood T cells in healthy people across ages. Study in general: Per two T cells, about one barcoded beta molecule was captured through template switching. Findings of the study overall: Measured against age, TCR beta diversity per million T cells decreased in a roughly linear manner.

A note on this clonotype: The antigen is unknown.

The germline V gene encodes CDR1 MNHEY and CDR2 SVGEGT. The CDR3 is 13 residues long. Germline trimming cut 8 bases from V and 8 bases from J; bases unmatched to any gene: 6. The second PCR ran about 6 to 12 cycles with a sample-barcoded 5' primer and J-beta primers. Every cDNA was tagged by a template-switch adaptor with 12 random nucleotides. TCRdb used MiXCR to reprocess the 5' RACE reads, holding one entry per CDR3 protein. This sample carries 600,000 or so distinct CDR3 sequences, around half of them seen once, and the ten largest clones take around 23%. Every sample gave at least 5 micrograms of total RNA when it was extracted.

The sequenced material came from blood. The receptor comes from a man older than 75 in good health. The V gene is TRBV6-2 or TRBV6-3, the J gene TRBJ2-1, with 10 bases lining up with TRBD2. CDR3 region: CASFPSGGHEQFF. CDR3 DNA sequence: TGTGCCAGCTTCCCTAGCGGGGGCCATGAGCAGTTCTTC.